Below are 8 T cell receptor beta chains sequenced from a single sample in a study of T cell repertoires in cytomegalovirus infection. Their antigens remain unidentified. TCRdb redid the calling of the reads with MiXCR, one entry per CDR3 protein. This sample has about 900,000 distinct CDR3 sequences, with approximately 31% found just once. Source: cultured CD8+ T cells from PBMCs, taken from culture after CMV antigen stimulation. The origin of the receptors is a human donor in good health (CMV status not recorded). Some clones in this sample may be carry-over from other donors' samples.

This clonotype was observed many times. The chain uses TRBV12-3 or TRBV12-4 and TRBJ1-2; TRBD1 matches 9 bases. After removal of 3 bases from V and 4 bases from J, the junction contained 6 bases not matched to a gene. The CDR3 spans 15 residues. The CDR3, as DNA: TGTGCCAGCAGTTTCGGGACAGGGAGGGTCTATGGCTACACCTTC. It specifies CASSFGTGRVYGYTF.

Comment on this clonotype: Possible read error: a much larger clone is one base away. This chain joins TRBV5-3 and TRBJ2-7, with 7 bases lining up with TRBD1. TRBV5-3 is sorted into the ORF group, with uncertain function. This CDR3 contains 15 residues. This CDR3 is CASSFPEQGFYEQYF. The CDR3 region has the DNA TGTGCCAGCAGCTTTCCGGAACAGGGGTTCTACGAGCAGTACTTC.

The chain combines TRBV27 with TRBJ2-1, with TRBD1 identical over 9 bases. From germline, CDR1 is MNHEY and CDR2 SMNVEV (reference sequence). J was trimmed by 6 bases and V by 2 bases; bases with no gene match: 5. The CDR3 contains 15 residues. As DNA, the CDR3 is TGTGCCAGCAGTTTAAGGGACAGGGATATCAATGAGCAGTTCTTC. As protein: CASSLRDRDINEQFF.

This clonotype occurred a few times. This rearrangement joins TRBV5-4 to TRBJ2-2; TRBD2 matches 12 bases. Looked up from germline, CDR1 is SGHNT and CDR2 is YYREEE (reference sequence). CDR3 size: 16 residues. V lost 6 bases to trimming and J lost 3 bases; unmatched junction nucleotides: 6. This chain's CDR3 is CASNPGLAGYTGELFF. CDR3 bases: TGTGCCAGCAACCCGGGACTAGCGGGCTACACCGGGGAGCTGTTTTTT. Together with reference TRBV5-4 and TRBJ2-2, the CDR3 gives the full variable domain: ETGVTQSPTHLIKTRGQQVTLRCSSQSGHNTVSWYQQALGQGPQFIFQYYREEENGRGNFPPRFSGLQFPNYSSELNVNALELDDSALYLCASNPGLAGYTGELFFGEGSRLTVL.

This clonotype was picked up a small number of times. The chain has TRBV6-2 or TRBV6-3 and TRBJ2-3; 9 bases align to TRBD2. From germline, CDR1 is MNHEY and CDR2 SVGEGT. The CDR3 has 19 residues. Unmatched junction bases numbered 12, after V lost 2 bases and J lost 0 bases. The CDR3: CASSYGLAGALESTDTQYF. The CDR3 coding sequence is TGTGCCAGCAGTTACGGCTTAGCGGGGGCCTTAGAGAGCACAGATACGCAGTATTTT.

This chain joins TRBV4-3 and TRBJ2-2, with 13 nucleotides matching TRBD2. The CDR3 runs 16 residues. The germline CDR1 and CDR2 sequences are LGHNA and YSLEER. Trimming removed 1 base from V and 8 bases from J; junction bases left unmatched: 4. The CDR3 DNA is TGCGCCAGCAGCCAAGGACTAGCGGGGGGAGTTGGGGAGCTGTTTTTT. Its protein is CASSQGLAGGVGELFF.

This clonotype was observed a handful of times. CDR3 bases: TGTGCCAGCAGCGGGCTCGACAGCTACAATGAGCAGTTCTTC. Translated: CASSGLDSYNEQFF. The rearrangement links TRBV5-4 to TRBJ2-1; weak D call: TRBD1 (5 bases). CDR1 SGHNT and CDR2 YYREEE come from the germline V gene (reference sequence). The CDR3 runs to 14 residues. V was shortened by 4 bases and J by 3 bases, with 11 bases between the two germline ends.

J is TRBJ2-3 and V is TRBV10-2; 15 bases align to TRBD2. Germline V CDR1 and CDR2: WSHSY, SAAADI. The CDR3 has 18 amino acids. Unmatched junction bases numbered 5, after V lost 4 bases and J lost 0 bases. The CDR3 coding sequence is TGCGCCAGCAGTGGGACCGGACTAGCGGGGGGGAGCACAGATACGCAGTATTTT. Translation: CASSGTGLAGGSTDTQYF.